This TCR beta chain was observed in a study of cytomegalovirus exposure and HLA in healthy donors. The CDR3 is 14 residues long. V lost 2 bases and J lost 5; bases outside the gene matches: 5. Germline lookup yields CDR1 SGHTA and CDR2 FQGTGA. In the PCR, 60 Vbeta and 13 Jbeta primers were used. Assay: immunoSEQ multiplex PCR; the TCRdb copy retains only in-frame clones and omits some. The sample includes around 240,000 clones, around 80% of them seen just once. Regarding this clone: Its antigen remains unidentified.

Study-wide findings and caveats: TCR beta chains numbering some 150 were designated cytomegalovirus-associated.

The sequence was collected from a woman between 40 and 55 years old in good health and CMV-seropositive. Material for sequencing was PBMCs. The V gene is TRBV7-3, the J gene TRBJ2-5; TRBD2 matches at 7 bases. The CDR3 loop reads CASSLGGGVETQYF. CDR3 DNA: TGTGCCAGCAGCTTAGGGGGAGGGGTCGAGACCCAGTACTTC.